A selection of T cell receptor beta chains follows, all from one sample in a study of cytomegalovirus exposure and HLA in healthy donors. Method: immunoSEQ multiplex PCR; TCRdb's copy keeps in-frame clones and lacks some. The sample holds under 85,000 clones, 76% seen once. Input material: PBMCs. These receptors all stem from a man younger than 35 in good health and CMV-seronegative. Each CDR3 is given with its conserved first and last residue. The D gene is left open where the match is weak. The size entry is marked missing in some rows and otherwise reads once, few, many or a size class.

clone_size j_call d_call v_call cdr3_nt cdr3_aa
. TRBJ2-1 . TRBV6-1 TGTGCACTTGAAGCAGGGAATTCCTACAATGAGCAGTTCTTC CALEAGNSYNEQFF
. TRBJ2-3 . TRBV27 TGTGCCAGCAGTTTGGAGGTTCCTAGCACAGATACGCAGTATTTT CASSLEVPSTDTQYF
. TRBJ2-2 TRBD1 TRBV6-1 TGTGCCAGCAGTGCACAGGGGACCGGGGAGCTGTTTTTT CASSAQGTGELFF
. TRBJ1-1 . TRBV5-1 TGCGCCAGCAGCTTGGGACAGAGAGAAACTGAAGCTTTCTTT CASSLGQRETEAFF
. TRBJ1-6 . TRBV11-2 TGTGCCAGCAACCCGGGGTATAATTCACCCCTCCACTTT CASNPGYNSPLHF
. TRBJ2-5 TRBD1 TRBV9 TGTGCCAGCAGCGCGGCTTACAGGGGGGCCTTGGGAGAGACCCAGTACTTC CASSAAYRGALGETQYF
few TRBJ1-3 . TRBV19 TGTGCCAGTAGTATGGGGGGAGCGGCTGGAAACACCATATATTTT CASSMGGAAGNTIYF
. TRBJ1-1 TRBD1 TRBV7-9 TGTGCCAGCAGCTCAACAGGGGACGGAACTGAAGCTTTCTTT CASSSTGDGTEAFF
. TRBJ1-2 . TRBV5-1 TGCGCCAGCAGCTTTCGCCGCAGCGATGGCTACACCTTC CASSFRRSDGYTF
. TRBJ2-3 TRBD1 TRBV4-1 TGCGCCAGCAGCCAGCAGACAGGGGAGCCAGATACGCAGTATTTT CASSQQTGEPDTQYF
. TRBJ2-7 TRBD2 TRBV5-1 TGCGCCAGCAGCTTGGGCGCGGGGGGATACGAGCAGTACTTC CASSLGAGGYEQYF
. TRBJ2-3 . TRBV18 TGTGCCAGCTCACGCGGGACAGCAGACACAGATACGCAGTATTTT CASSRGTADTDTQYF
once TRBJ2-3 . TRBV6-6 TGTGCCAGCAGTTCCCAGAACACAGATACGCAGTATTTT CASSSQNTDTQYF
once TRBJ2-3 . TRBV5-1 TGCGCCAGCAGAGCGGACAGCACAGATACGCAGTATTTT CASRADSTDTQYF
once TRBJ2-7 TRBD1 TRBV11-2 TGTGCCAGCAGCCGAAACCGTGCGAGTGGGACAGGGGGCTACGAGCAGTACTTC CASSRNRASGTGGYEQYF
. TRBJ2-5 . TRBV6-6 TGTGCCAGCAGTTATTCATACGACAGGAGAGAAGAGACCCAGTACTTC CASSYSYDRREETQYF
. TRBJ1-2 . TRBV5-1 TGCGCCAGCAGCTTCACAGCGACGGGGGACTATGGCTACACCTTC CASSFTATGDYGYTF
. TRBJ1-2 . TRBV7-2 TGTGCCAGCAGTTCTTCTACAGCCTATGGCTACACCTTC CASSSSTAYGYTF
once TRBJ2-7 . TRBV5-4 TGTGCCAGCAGCTTCGAACAGGGTCTCTACGAGCAGTACTTC CASSFEQGLYEQYF
. TRBJ1-5 . TRBV5-6 TGTGCCAGCAGCTTGGCACAGGGTGCGAATCAGCCCCAGCATTTT CASSLAQGANQPQHF
. TRBJ2-1 TRBD1 TRBV5-1 TGCGCCAGCAGCGAAAACAGGGGAGTTTTCGAGCAGTTCTTC CASSENRGVFEQFF
. TRBJ2-5 . TRBV9 TGTGCCAGCAGCGTATCAGGGTTTGAGGAGACCCAGTACTTC CASSVSGFEETQYF
. TRBJ2-5 TRBD1 TRBV5-1 TGCGCCAGCTGTCGGGACAGGGGAGGGGAGACCCAGTACTTC CASCRDRGGETQYF
few TRBJ1-1 . TRBV6-1 TGTGCCAGCAGTAACAGGTGGGATACTGAAGCTTTCTTT CASSNRWDTEAFF
. TRBJ1-6 . TRBV28 TGTGCCAGCAGTTTAAGTCCGAACCTCGGTTCACCCCTCCACTTT CASSLSPNLGSPLHF
. TRBJ2-5 TRBD2 TRBV27 TGTGCCAGCAGTTTATCGGGACTAGCGGGGGGGTATCAAGAGACCCAGTACTTC CASSLSGLAGGYQETQYF
. TRBJ2-5 . TRBV5-6 TGTGCCAGCAGCTTGGTGGGGCGGGGTGGAGAGACCCAGTACTTC CASSLVGRGGETQYF
. TRBJ2-7 . TRBV11-2 TGTGCCAGCAGCTTGGGAGGCGGCTACGAGCAGTACTTC CASSLGGGYEQYF